This TCR beta chain is from a study of blood T cell repertoires in COVID-19. As for the study in general: In each case, the material was cDNA or gDNA derived from T cells, B-cell-depleted T cells, or PBMCs.

V lost 0 bases to trimming and J lost 3 bases, with 12 bases between them. The CDR3 spans 16 residues. The V gene's germline CDR1 is LGHDT and CDR2 YNNKEL (reference sequence). Clinical history as reported by participants underpinned cohort assignment. Authors' methods: Nucleated cell number was recorded as an estimate derived from reference gene primer amplification. Libraries were prepared by immunoSEQ multiplex PCR; TCRdb keeps only in-frame clonotypes and omits some of them. V, J and clone size are taken as reported in that table, and D and trimming were inferred from the DNA itself. This table holds some 190,000 clones, around 81% found once.

The receptor's source is a man younger than 40 with acute COVID-19. Sequencing was carried out using PBMCs or T cells enriched from blood (not recorded which). The V call is TRBV3-1 (or the pseudogene TRBV3-2), the J call TRBJ1-3; D call uncertain. The CDR3 coding sequence is TGTGCCAGCAGCCAAGATCATGCGGGTCTTGGAAACACCATATATTTT. Encoded protein: CASSQDHAGLGNTIYF.